This T cell receptor beta chain stems from a study of naive and memory T cell subsets. Whole-study findings and limits: A few larger clonotypes appeared in naive repertoires, especially CD8, possibly memory cells re-expressing CD45RA.

An equimolar mix of two oligonucleotides served as the beta constant-region primer for TRBC1 and TRBC2. Ligated cDNA was amplified by four rounds of PCR with nested alpha and beta constant-region primers and SP2. A 12-nucleotide UMI and the SP2 primer were added to the cDNA 3' end by oligonucleotide ligation. One entry per CDR3 protein, called by TCRdb with MiXCR from the UMI-ligation and nested PCR reads. The data contain roughly 150,000 distinct CDR3 sequences, roughly 22% of them singletons. V was pared by 1 base and J by 4 bases, with 8 bases between. Germline V CDR1 and CDR2: MDHEN, SYDVKM. CDR3 length: 13 residues. Worth noting for this clonotype: Its antigen is as yet unknown.

This receptor was taken from a human donor in good health. What was sequenced was naive CD4+ T cells from blood. The rearrangement joins TRBV28 to TRBJ2-7, with no clear D. For the CDR3, the DNA is TGTGCCAGCAGTTTATTCCATGTTTACGAGCAGTACTTC. This translates into CASSLFHVYEQYF.